The T cell receptor (beta chain) under discussion was sequenced for a study of human T cells and chemical hapten exposure. Whole-study context: Chiefly female patients presented with alopecia areata, totalis or universalis.

Germline V CDR1 and CDR2: MNHEY, SVGAGI. With 0 bases removed from V and 1 base from J, the gap between germline ends came to 18 bases. CDR3 size: 18 residues. This clonotype came up many times. Individual cDNA molecules in this library carried unique molecular identifiers. TCRdb reprocessed the RACE reads via MiXCR and lists one record per CDR3 protein. The table has just over 350,000 distinct CDR3 sequences, just under 6.5% seen once. Time point described: patch test 2, 6 weeks after DPC sensitization. Treatment of the sample: therapeutic diphenylcyclopropenone sensitization with weekly scalp DPC. Blood sampling preceded each patch test application.

V usage is TRBV6-5 and J usage is TRBJ1-2; D not certain. The material sequenced was whole blood, taken in connection with sensitization to the hapten diphenylcyclopropenone (DPC). This sequence originates from a woman in her late teens or twenties with alopecia areata. Some clones in this sample may be carry-over from other donors' samples. This CDR3 is CASSYSPYDETFNYGYTF. The DNA of the CDR3 is TGTGCCAGCAGTTACTCTCCGTACGACGAGACCTTTAACTATGGCTACACCTTC.